This T cell receptor (beta chain) was retrieved from a study of beta chain features in type 1 diabetes. In the study overall: Regarding age, gender and cell yields, patients proved similar to healthy donors.

On this clone: Its antigen is not known.

The CDR3 has 14 residues. The ends were cut back, 4 bases at V and 13 bases at J, with 23 bases in the middle. The germline CDR1 and CDR2 sequences are SGHTA and FQGNSA. General study results and limits: Naive, central memory and Treg TCRB repertoires seemed to resemble each other more closely in patients than they did in healthy donors. Shortening that was moderate but significant affected the TCRB CDR3s of Type 1 diabetes patients in all four CD4+ subsets. In cDNA sequencing, cells with high TCR expression could be over-represented.

Isolated RNA was reverse transcribed in full, so expressed TCRB transcripts were sequenced. Mean read depth for naive, central memory and regulatory T cell samples was about 3.6 million reads. Sequencing used immunoSEQ multiplex PCR; TCRdb keeps in-frame clones, though not all of them. The table lists around 150,000 clones, roughly 65% of them singletons. The sequencing input was naive CD4+ T cells from blood. The chain employs TRBV7-2 and TRBJ2-7; maybe TRBD1 (6 bases). This receptor was identified in a man aged 25-45 years with type 1 diabetes. DNA for the CDR3: TGTGCCAGCAGCTCTCGGGACATGAATCCCCCGACCTACTTC. Translated: CASSSRDMNPPTYF. Filled out from reference TRBV7-2 and TRBJ2-7, the complete variable domain reads GAGVSQSPSNKVTEKGKDVELRCDPISGHTALYWYRQSLGQGLEFLIYFQGNSAPDKSGLPSDRFSAERTGGSVSTLTIQRTQQEDSAVYLCASSSRDMNPPTYFGPGTRLTVT.